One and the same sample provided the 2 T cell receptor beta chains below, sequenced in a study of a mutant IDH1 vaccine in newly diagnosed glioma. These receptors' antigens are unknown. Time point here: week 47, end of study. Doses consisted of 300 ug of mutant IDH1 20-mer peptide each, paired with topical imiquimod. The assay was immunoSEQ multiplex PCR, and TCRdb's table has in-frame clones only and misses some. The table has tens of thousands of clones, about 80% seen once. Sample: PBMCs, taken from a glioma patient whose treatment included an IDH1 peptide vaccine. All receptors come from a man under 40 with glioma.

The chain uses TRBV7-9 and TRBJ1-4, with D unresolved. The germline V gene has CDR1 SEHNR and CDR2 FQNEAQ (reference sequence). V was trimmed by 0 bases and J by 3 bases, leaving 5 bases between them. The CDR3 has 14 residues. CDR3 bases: TGTGCCAGCAGCTTAGCGGCAGCTAATGAAAAACTGTTTTTT. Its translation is CASSLAAANEKLFF.

Here the CDR3 reads CASRVAETQYF. In DNA form, the CDR3 reads TGTGCCAGCAGGGTTGCAGAGACCCAGTACTTC. The chain has TRBV2 and TRBJ2-5; D remains unclear. V lost 6 bases, J lost 4 bases, and 6 bases lay in between. The length of the CDR3 is 11 residues. Germline values: CDR1 SNHLY, CDR2 FYNNEI.